This T cell receptor beta chain is drawn from a study of blood T cell repertoires in COVID-19. TCRdb keeps only in-frame clones here, not all; method: immunoSEQ multiplex PCR. The sample gives about 110,000 clones, around 83% of which show up once; roughly 7.7% is in the top ten. This CDR3 has 12 amino acids. Germline V gene sequence: CDR1 ENHRY, CDR2 SYGVKD. V shed 11 bases and J shed 2 bases, with 12 bases lying between them. The receptor was isolated from a man aged 65 to 79 with acute or convalescent COVID-19. Specimen: peripheral blood. The rearrangement uses TRBV10-3 and TRBJ1-1; TRBD1 might be the D (6 bases). CDR3 coding DNA: TGTGCCTCACAACAGGGTAACACTGAAGCTTTCTTT. Translation: CASQQGNTEAFF.